Listed below are T cell receptor beta chains from one sample, sequenced in a study of T cells in Graves' hyperthyroidism and ophthalmopathy. TCRdb re-called the multiplex PCR reads through MiXCR, storing one row per CDR3 protein. Of a few hundred thousand distinct CDR3 sequences listed, about 15% were seen once; the top ten hold approximately 8%. The sample comprised blood. Every receptor here comes from a young woman with Graves' hyperthyroidism. Both conserved end residues are part of each CDR3. A D gene is named only where the DNA matches it firmly. Expanded clones get a size class; other rows say once, few or many, or leave the size out.

14	.	TRBV7-9	.	TRBJ2-7	TGTGCCAGCAGCTTTGCGGGGAGTCACTACGAGCAGTACTTC	CASSFAGSHYEQYF
14	TRBD2	TRBV28	few	TRBJ2-7	TGTGCCAGCACCGTCGGGACTACCTCCTACGAGCAGTACTTC	CASTVGTTSYEQYF
13	.	TRBV6-1	many	TRBJ2-5	TGTGCCAGCATCCCCAGGGCGTACGAGACCCAGTACTTC	CASIPRAYETQYF
12	TRBD1	TRBV27	many	TRBJ1-2	TGTGCCAGCAGTACCGGACAGGTGAAGGCGACCTTC	CASSTGQVKATF
13	.	TRBV12-3/TRBV12-4	few	TRBJ2-7	TGTGCCAGCAGTTTTAAAGTCTCCTACGAGCAGTACTTC	CASSFKVSYEQYF
14	.	TRBV10-3	.	TRBJ2-2	TGTGCCATCAGGGACCTTTATGGGACCGGGGAGCTGTTTTTT	CAIRDLYGTGELFF
15	.	TRBV7-9	few	TRBJ2-7	TGTGCCAGCAGCTTAGGCAGTCTTACCTCCTACGAGCAGTACTTC	CASSLGSLTSYEQYF
14	TRBD1	TRBV2	many	TRBJ1-4	TGTGCCACCAAGGGGACAGGAGGCGGTGAAAAACTGTTTTTT	CATKGTGGGEKLFF
15	TRBD2	TRBV6-1	many	TRBJ2-1	TGTGCCAGCAGCATGGGACTAGTCGGTTACAATGAGCAGTTCTTC	CASSMGLVGYNEQFF
14	TRBD1	TRBV5-8	.	TRBJ2-3	TGTGCCACCAACAGGGGGCATTTCACAGATACGCAGTATTTT	CATNRGHFTDTQYF
17	TRBD1	TRBV7-6	.	TRBJ2-2	TGTGCCAGCAGCTCCATTAGGAGGACAGGGACTCCCGGGGAGCTGTTTTTT	CASSSIRRTGTPGELFF
13	.	TRBV7-7	many	TRBJ2-3	TGTGCTAGCAGCTTAATGGCTACAGATACGCAGTATTTT	CASSLMATDTQYF
15	TRBD2	TRBV29-1	many	TRBJ2-3	TGCAGCGTTGAAGACGGGAGGGCGTTTAGGGATACGCAGTATTTT	CSVEDGRAFRDTQYF
14	.	TRBV7-9	.	TRBJ2-5	TGTGCCAGCAGCCACCAGCGGACGGAAGAGACCCAGTACTTC	CASSHQRTEETQYF
17	TRBD1	TRBV12-3/TRBV12-4	few	TRBJ2-2	TGTGCCAGCAGTCCTTCCTCTGAGACAGGGAAAGAGGAGGAGCTGTTTTTT	CASSPSSETGKEEELFF
15	.	TRBV3-1	.	TRBJ2-6	TGTGCCAGCAGCCAAGAGGTCGGGGGGGCCAACGTCCTGACTTTC	CASSQEVGGANVLTF
19	TRBD2	TRBV28	.	TRBJ2-1	TGTGCCAGCAGTCCTATCTTCGGGGGGGCTAGCGGGAGGGCCAATGAGCAGTTCTTC	CASSPIFGGASGRANEQFF
14	TRBD2	TRBV20-1	many	TRBJ2-1	TGCAGTGCTACCATCGCGGGGGCCTACAATGAGCAGTTCTTC	CSATIAGAYNEQFF
13	.	TRBV20-1	many	TRBJ1-1	TGCAGTGCTAGAGGGACTGCGGGCACTGAAGCTTTCTTT	CSARGTAGTEAFF
15	TRBD1	TRBV12-5	many	TRBJ2-4	TGTGCTAGTGGCCAAACTCGGACAGGGGAAAACATTCAGTACTTC	CASGQTRTGENIQYF
13	.	TRBV27	.	TRBJ2-5	TGTGCCAGCACCCAGTGGGGCAGCGAGACCCAGTACTTC	CASTQWGSETQYF
16	TRBD2	TRBV9	.	TRBJ2-3	TGTGCCAGCAGCGTTATAGCGGGGGGTAGCACAGATACGCAGTATTTT	CASSVIAGGSTDTQYF
14	TRBD1	TRBV12-5	many	TRBJ1-1	TGTGCTAGTGGTTTGGCTGCAGGGGGGACTGAAGCTTTCTTT	CASGLAAGGTEAFF
16	TRBD2	TRBV10-3	many	TRBJ2-7	TGTGCCATCAGTGATGTGGTAGCGGGGGTGACCTACGAGCAGTACTTC	CAISDVVAGVTYEQYF
13	.	TRBV5-6	.	TRBJ2-7	TGTGCCAGCAGCTTACCGGGGACGCACGAGCAGTACTTC	CASSLPGTHEQYF
18	.	TRBV20-1	many	TRBJ2-3	TGCAGTGCCCCGACTTGGAAAGCGAGTTCTGCTAGCACAGATACGCAGTATTTT	CSAPTWKASSASTDTQYF
15	.	TRBV27	many	TRBJ2-3	TGTGCCAGCAGTTTAGCAGGGCGCCCCACAGATACGCAGTATTTT	CASSLAGRPTDTQYF
13	.	TRBV14	many	TRBJ2-1	TGTGCCAGCAGCCAAAATCTAGGCGATGAGCAGTTCTTC	CASSQNLGDEQFF
13	.	TRBV19	.	TRBJ1-5	TGTGCCAGTAGTGGATATCTTAATCAGCCCCAGCATTTT	CASSGYLNQPQHF
14	.	TRBV12-3/TRBV12-4	many	TRBJ2-3	TGTGCCAGCATGAAAGGGGTTAGCACAGATACGCAGTATTTT	CASMKGVSTDTQYF
12	.	TRBV6-2/TRBV6-3	few	TRBJ1-1	TGTGCCAGCGCAGGCTACTCCTTTGAAGCTTTCTTT	CASAGYSFEAFF
13	.	TRBV29-1	many	TRBJ2-5	TGCAGCGTTGATCTGGGCAGCCAAGAGGCCCAGTACTTC	CSVDLGSQEAQYF